This TCR beta chain is from a study of blood T cell repertoires in COVID-19. In the study overall: Sites in the United States, Italy and Spain provided acute and convalescent COVID-19 samples.

Per the germline V gene, CDR1 is LGHDT and CDR2 is YNNKEL (reference sequence). V was cut by 1 base and J by 3 bases, with 12 bases left in between. The CDR3 has 15 residues. Using immunoSEQ multiplex PCR, the repertoire was profiled, and TCRdb retains in-frame clones only, with some absent. This sample carries about 270,000 clones, approximately 90% of them seen once, and the ten largest clones take 4%. The sequencing sample was made of peripheral blood. The clonotype was recovered from a man between 60 and 75 years old who had recovered from COVID-19. The rearrangement links TRBV3-1 (or the pseudogene TRBV3-2) to TRBJ1-1, with a tentative D call TRBD1 (5 bases). The DNA of the CDR3 is TGTGCCAGCAGCCAAGGGGGGGTGCGGGACACTGAAGCTTTCTTT. Translating it yields CASSQGGVRDTEAFF.